This paragraph covers one T cell receptor beta chain sequence. Antigen: not known. The PCR contained 60 Vbeta and 13 Jbeta primers. Profiled with immunoSEQ multiplex PCR; TCRdb holds only in-frame clones, not every one. In the table there are about 160,000 clones, approximately 81% of which are singletons. This specimen comes from a study of cytomegalovirus exposure and HLA in healthy donors. Findings and caveats of the study: The study listed roughly 150 cytomegalovirus-associated TCR beta chains. A later analysis appeared to link common viral pathogens to several of the most significant clusters.

V lost 5 bases to trimming and J lost 5 bases; unmatched junction nucleotides: 11. CDR1 is SGHAT, CDR2 FQNNGV, per germline. This CDR3 has 15 residues. The sequence came from a man younger than 35 in good health and CMV-seropositive. The chain carries TRBV11-2 and TRBJ1-1; 7 bases line up with TRBD1. Sample: PBMCs. The CDR3 loop is CASSKQGQVGTEAFF. CDR3 DNA: TGTGCCAGCAGCAAACAGGGGCAGGTTGGAACTGAAGCTTTCTTT.